The 22 T cell receptor beta chains listed next were all sequenced from one sample in a study of post-analysis software for immune sequencing data. For these receptors, no antigen is known. Included in the TCR beta cDNA libraries were unique molecular identifiers. TCRdb reanalysed the PCR reads using MiXCR and keeps one entry per CDR3 protein. The table records 600,000 to 750,000 distinct CDR3 sequences, approximately 59% of them present only once. Overall study findings and caveats: TRBV5-6, TRBV5-1 and TRBV20-1 were among a few TRBV segments more frequent in patients than controls.

Specimen: blood. The source of these receptors is a girl aged 2-10 years with multiple sclerosis.

The V call is TRBV6-5, the J call TRBJ2-3, with a possible D match to TRBD2 (6 bases). V was clipped by 11 bases and J by 4 bases, with 22 bases between them. Germline CDR1 reads MNHEY; CDR2 reads SVGAGI. The CDR3 spans 15 residues. DNA of the CDR3: TGTGCCGCCTCCCCGGGACTGTTGTCTGCAGATACGCAGTATTTT. Translated, it gives CAASPGLLSADTQYF.

The chain links TRBV2 to TRBJ2-5; D remains ambiguous. V was shortened by 0 bases and J by 1 base, with 6 bases between the two germline ends. This CDR3 has 14 residues. Germline CDR1 is SNHLY and CDR2 is FYNNEI. CDR3 sequence: CASSEAAAQETQYF. For the CDR3, the DNA is TGTGCCAGCAGTGAAGCGGCGGCCCAAGAGACCCAGTACTTC.

This chain links TRBV19 with TRBJ1-2; D gene uncertain. Germline assignment: CDR1 LNHDA and CDR2 SQIVND (reference sequence). Trimming removed 0 bases from V and 5 bases from J, with 13 bases in between. The CDR3 covers 15 residues. CDR3 protein: CASSIDVLGGYGYTF. DNA of the CDR3: TGTGCCAGTAGTATAGATGTACTCGGAGGGTATGGCTACACCTTC.

In this sample, this clonotype turned up a few times. The V gene is TRBV29-1, the J gene TRBJ2-5, with 8 bases lining up with TRBD2. The germline V gene has CDR1 SQVTM and CDR2 ANQGSEA. The CDR3 runs 16 residues. Losses at the gene ends were 3 bases for V and 5 bases for J; bases not matched to a gene: 14. The CDR3 DNA is TGCAGCGTTGACGCGGCGGGAGGCGGGAGCTGGGAGACCCAGTACTTC. Amino acids: CSVDAAGGGSWETQYF.

The chain combines TRBV5-1 with TRBJ2-1; TRBD2 matches 7 bases. This CDR3 has 15 residues. In germline, CDR1 is SGHRS, CDR2 YFSETQ. V dropped 0 bases and J dropped 5; count of bases not matched to a gene: 5. CDR3 in amino acids: CASSLGGGINNEQFF. The CDR3, as DNA: TGCGCCAGCAGCTTGGGCGGGGGTATTAACAATGAGCAGTTCTTC. The complete variable domain, with remaining parts taken from reference TRBV5-1 and TRBJ2-1, reads KAGVTQTPRYLIKTRGQQVTLSCSPISGHRSVSWYQQTPGQGLQFLFEYFSETQRNKGNFPGRFSGRQFSNSRSEMNVSTLELGDSALYLCASSLGGGINNEQFFGPGTRLTVL.

This clonotype has a handful of counts. The chain is built from TRBV4-3 and TRBJ2-3; D is ambiguous. Trimming stripped 2 bases from V and 2 bases from J, with 11 bases between. Germline-derived CDR1 and CDR2 are LGHNA and YSLEER. The CDR3 runs 15 residues. The CDR3 DNA reads as TGCGCCAGCAGCCAAATCACGACCTTCACAGATACGCAGTATTTT. Encoded protein: CASSQITTFTDTQYF.

As to this clonotype: A much larger clone lies a single base off, so this may be a read error. The rearrangement uses TRBV12-3 or TRBV12-4 and TRBJ2-7; TRBD1 matches at 8 bases. With V trimmed by 7 bases and J by 1 base, 3 bases remained unmatched. The CDR3 length is 13 residues. The CDR3 DNA sequence: TGTGCCAGCACCGGACAGGGTTCCTACGAGCAGTACTTC. Protein product: CASTGQGSYEQYF.

The rearrangement joins TRBV9 to TRBJ2-6; D might be TRBD1 (5 bases). The CDR3 consists of 19 residues. Germline CDR1 reads SGDLS; CDR2 reads YYNGEE. V was trimmed by 1 base and J by 4 bases, leaving 21 bases between them. The DNA of the CDR3 is TGTGCCAGCAGCGTATCCCCCCCGAGGCAGGGTTCAGGGGCCAACGTCCTGACTTTC. Translated: CASSVSPPRQGSGANVLTF.

V gene TRBV28 combines with J gene TRBJ2-7; 9 bases are shared with TRBD1. Trimming removed 3 bases from V and 4 bases from J; junction bases left unmatched: 28. Germline loops: CDR1 MDHEN, CDR2 SYDVKM. The CDR3 contains 22 residues. The CDR3 is CASSLWFAPRDRVVWWSYEQYF. In DNA, the CDR3 is TGTGCCAGCAGTTTGTGGTTTGCGCCCCGGGACAGGGTTGTGTGGTGGAGTTACGAGCAGTACTTC.

V gene TRBV4-3 combines with J gene TRBJ1-6; possible D gene TRBD1, 5 bases. Germline V CDR1 and CDR2: LGHNA, YSLEER. This CDR3 has 15 residues. The ends were cut back, 0 bases at V and 2 bases at J, with 5 bases in the middle. Here the CDR3 DNA reads TGCGCCAGCAGCCAAGAGACAGCCTATAATTCACCCCTCCACTTT. The encoded protein is CASSQETAYNSPLHF.

The chain has TRBV5-1 and TRBJ2-5, with a tentative D call TRBD1 (5 bases). V dropped 0 bases and J dropped 4 bases, with 10 bases sitting between them. Looked up from germline, CDR1 is SGHRS and CDR2 is YFSETQ. The CDR3 contains 14 residues. The CDR3 region is CASSLGVRVETQYF. In nucleotides, the CDR3 is TGCGCCAGCAGCTTGGGAGTCAGGGTAGAGACCCAGTACTTC.

There are a few counts of this clonotype. This sequence joins TRBV29-1 and TRBJ1-2; TRBD1 agrees at 7 bases. The V gene end was trimmed by 6 bases and the J gene end by 3 bases; junction bases not matched to a gene: 13. The length of the CDR3 is 15 residues. Looked up from germline, CDR1 is SQVTM and CDR2 is ANQGSEA. The CDR3 sequence: CSVGNRTGLYYGYTF. CDR3 nucleotides: TGCAGCGTCGGGAATAGGACAGGATTGTACTATGGCTACACCTTC.

The chain carries TRBV11-2 and TRBJ1-1; D is perhaps TRBD1 (5 bases). Deletions cut 2 bases from V and 0 bases from J, with 13 bases between. This CDR3 comprises 16 residues. From germline, CDR1 is SGHAT and CDR2 FQNNGV. CDR3 bases: TGTGCCAGCAGCTTAAAGATCGGGGGGATGAACACTGAAGCTTTCTTT. Amino acids: CASSLKIGGMNTEAFF.

The chain has TRBV7-3 and TRBJ1-1; the match to TRBD1 covers 7 bases. The CDR3 is 15 residues long. Trimming removed 3 bases from V and 5 bases from J; junction bases left unmatched: 9. CDR1 and CDR2 from the germline V gene are SGHTA and FQGTGA. CDR3 sequence (DNA): TGTGCCAGCAGCTTCGGTCCAGGGGGGGGGACTGAAGCTTTCTTT. This encodes CASSFGPGGGTEAFF. The whole variable domain, filled in from reference TRBV7-3 and TRBJ1-1, reads GAGVSQTPSNKVTEKGKYVELRCDPISGHTALYWYRQSLGQGPEFLIYFQGTGAADDSGLPNDRFFAVRPEGSVSTLKIQRTERGDSAVYLCASSFGPGGGTEAFFGQGTRLTVV.

The V gene is TRBV5-1, the J gene TRBJ2-5; either TRBD1 or TRBD2 may supply D (5 bases each). Germline loops: CDR1 SGHRS, CDR2 YFSETQ. There are 15 residues in the CDR3. V gave up 3 bases and J gave up 5 bases, with 17 bases separating them. This CDR3 is CASSYTDGGSETQYF. In nucleotides, the CDR3 is TGCGCCAGCAGCTACACGGATGGGGGTTCGGAGACCCAGTACTTC.

This chain joins TRBV20-1 and TRBJ2-5; D assignment may be TRBD1 or TRBD2 (5 bases each). The germline gives CDR1 DFQATT, CDR2 SNEGSKA (reference sequence). V lost 2 bases to trimming and J lost 0 bases, with 10 bases between them. CDR3 length equals 14 residues. The CDR3 nucleotides read TGCAGTGCTAGATTCCGGGACCACCAAGAGACCCAGTACTTC. Its protein product is CSARFRDHQETQYF.

The V gene is TRBV7-2, the J gene TRBJ1-5; 8 bases match TRBD1. This CDR3 spans 16 amino acids. With V trimmed by 5 bases and J by 4 bases, 10 bases remained unmatched. Germline-derived CDR1 and CDR2 are SGHTA and FQGNSA. Here the CDR3 DNA reads TGTGCCAGCAGCGTCACCCCAGGGGGCGGTAATCAGCCCCAGCATTTT. It translates to CASSVTPGGGNQPQHF.

This clonotype has only a few counts. Written as DNA, the CDR3 is TGCAGCGTTGAATGGCTCCCTGGGGAGACCCAGTACTTC. Translating gives CSVEWLPGETQYF. The rearrangement joins TRBV29-1 to TRBJ2-5, with unresolved D. Deletions cut 2 bases from V and 5 bases from J, with 12 bases between. Per the germline V gene, CDR1 is SQVTM and CDR2 is ANQGSEA. CDR3 length equals 13 residues.

CDR3 sequence reads: CASSFGSGRARDEQYF. Here the CDR3 DNA reads TGCGCCAGCAGCTTTGGCAGCGGGAGGGCCAGGGACGAGCAGTACTTC. The rearrangement links TRBV5-1 to TRBJ2-5; 10 nucleotides line up with TRBD2. Near its end, the DNA agrees better with TRBJ2-7, so the J call may be wrong. The CDR3 runs 16 residues. Per the germline V gene, CDR1 is SGHRS and CDR2 is YFSETQ.

This clonotype appeared a few times. The rearrangement links TRBV20-1 to TRBJ2-7; D not certain. The CDR3 has 14 amino acids. Trimming removed 3 bases from V and 3 bases from J, with 15 bases in between. Germline assignment: CDR1 DFQATT and CDR2 SNEGSKA (reference sequence). The CDR3 loop is CSARPIEVLYEQYF. As DNA, the CDR3 is TGCAGTGCTAGGCCAATCGAAGTTCTCTACGAGCAGTACTTC.

The J gene is TRBJ1-6, the V gene TRBV12-3 or TRBV12-4; 8 nucleotides agree with TRBD1. The junction had 7 bases not matched to a gene; V was cut back by 3 bases and J by 9 bases. The CDR3 contains 15 residues. CDR3 sequence (DNA): TGTGCCAGCAGTTTGTGGCAGGGGGCCAGTTCACCCCTCCACTTT. Its protein product is CASSLWQGASSPLHF.

A remark on this clonotype: This CDR3 fails to terminate in the conserved phenylalanine or tryptophan, so it likely reflects a read error. The V and J genes are TRBV29-1 and TRBJ2-2; TRBD2 might be the D (6 bases). The CDR3 has 14 residues. V lost 6 bases and J lost 3, with 14 bases in between. From germline, CDR1 is SQVTM and CDR2 ANQGSEA. CDR3 in amino acids: CSVSEEGYTGELFV. Written as DNA, the CDR3 is TGCAGCGTCTCGGAGGAGGGTTACACCGGGGAGCTGTTTGTT.